This passage covers 13 T cell receptor beta chains from one sample sequenced in a study of beta chain features in type 1 diabetes. cDNA synthesis used the whole RNA isolate, giving expressed TCRB sequences. Sequencing used immunoSEQ multiplex PCR; TCRdb keeps in-frame clones, though not all of them. The sample lists a few hundred thousand clones; over 10% were seen once. Antigens for these TCRs are unknown. Study observations and caveats: Type 1 diabetes patients had TCRB CDR3s that were shorter (moderately but significantly so) in all four CD4+ subsets.

Sequenced sample: naive CD4+ T cells from blood. These receptors were collected from a young woman with type 1 diabetes.

Details on this clone: Other DNA sequences in this specimen translate into the identical CDR3. The chain carries TRBV4-1 and TRBJ2-4; no reliable D call. The CDR3 consists of 15 residues. V was shortened by 1 base and J by 0 bases, with 7 bases between the two germline ends. Germline V gene lookup returns CDR1 MGHRA and CDR2 YSYEKL. The CDR3 DNA reads TGCGCCAGCAGCCAAGTTGGCCTAGCCAAAAACATTCAGTACTTC. It yields the protein CASSQVGLAKNIQYF.

This rearrangement joins TRBV29-1 to TRBJ1-2; D perhaps matches TRBD1 (6 bases). The CDR3 sequence is 13 residues long. Looked up from germline, CDR1 is SQVTM and CDR2 is ANQGSEA. V gave up 6 bases and J gave up 8 bases, with 19 bases separating them. In nucleotides, the CDR3 is TGCAGCGTGGGGGACATATCAGGCCCAGGCTACACCTTC. Protein: CSVGDISGPGYTF.

The V call is TRBV18, the J call TRBJ2-3, with TRBD2 matching 7 bases. This CDR3 is built from 15 residues. CDR1 KGHSH and CDR2 LQKENI come from the germline V gene. The V segment lost 4 bases and the J segment 1 base; nucleotides outside the gene matches: 5. The CDR3: CASSRAGDGTDTQYF. The CDR3 nucleotides are TGTGCCAGCTCACGGGCGGGAGATGGCACAGATACGCAGTATTTT.

This sequence joins TRBV20-1 and TRBJ2-5; tentative D call: TRBD2 (6 bases). In germline, CDR1 is DFQATT, CDR2 SNEGSKA (reference sequence). This CDR3 is built from 11 residues. The CDR3 protein is CSGTSQETQYF. The CDR3 DNA sequence: TGCAGCGGGACTTCTCAAGAGACCCAGTACTTC.

The V gene is TRBV5-4, the J gene TRBJ1-6; a possible D gene is TRBD1 (6 bases). Germline CDR1 is SGHNT and CDR2 is YYREEE (reference sequence). Trimming stripped 3 bases from V and 10 bases from J, with 23 bases between. The CDR3 length is 17 residues. The CDR3 loop is CASSYTGTPNAHSPLHF. DNA of the CDR3: TGTGCCAGCAGCTATACCGGGACACCTAACGCCCACTCACCCCTCCACTTT.

The chain links TRBV7-2 to TRBJ2-1, with 9 bases identical to TRBD1. This CDR3 has 13 amino acids. Germline V gene sequence: CDR1 SGHTA, CDR2 FQGNSA. Unmatched junction bases numbered 3, after V lost 5 bases and J lost 7 bases. CDR3 coding DNA: TGTGCCAGCAGCGTCGACAGGGGGAATGAGCAGTTCTTC. This encodes CASSVDRGNEQFF.

The V and J genes are TRBV5-6 and TRBJ2-7, with 8 bases identical to TRBD1. Germline trimming cut 5 bases from V and 2 bases from J; bases unmatched to any gene: 12. Germline CDR1 SGHDT, CDR2 YYEEEE. CDR3 size: 16 residues. DNA of the CDR3: TGTGCCAGCAGATCCCTTGGGCAGGGGGCCGCCTACGAGCAGTACTTC. Translated, it gives CASRSLGQGAAYEQYF.

This chain links TRBV30 with TRBJ2-5; a weak D match, TRBD1 (6 bases). The CDR3 runs 13 residues. The V gene lost 1 base and the J gene lost 5 bases, with 11 bases spanning the gap. Per germline, CDR1 GTSNPN and CDR2 SVGIG (reference sequence). CDR3 bases: TGTGCCTGGAGTGCAGGGGCGAGGGAGACCCAGTACTTC. It encodes CAWSAGARETQYF.

This clone was seen only a few times. This rearrangement joins TRBV4-3 to TRBJ2-7, with 10 bases fitting TRBD1. CDR3 length equals 16 residues. Germline V gene data show CDR1 as LGHNA and CDR2 as YSLEER. Trimming took 1 base from V and 5 from J; bases not matched to a gene: 8. CDR3 coding DNA: TGCGCCAGCAGCCAAGCACCGGGACAGGGGTTCAACGAGCAGTACTTC. It is translated as CASSQAPGQGFNEQYF.

The chain recombines TRBV20-1 with TRBJ2-3; the D is unclear. CDR3 length: 11 amino acids. The V gene's germline CDR1 is DFQATT and CDR2 SNEGSKA (reference sequence). V shed 3 bases and J shed 4 bases, with 5 bases lying between them. The CDR3 region is CSASHADTQYF. The CDR3 bases are TGCAGTGCTAGCCATGCAGATACGCAGTATTTT.

The V and J genes are TRBV21-1 and TRBJ2-2; the table's D call, TRBD2, has no DNA check behind it. TRBV21-1 is deemed a pseudogene. This CDR3 region has 13 residues. The CDR3, as DNA: TGTGCCAGCAGCCCCCGGGTTACCGGGGAGCTGTTTTTT. Amino acids: CASSPRVTGELFF.

The rearrangement links TRBV9 to TRBJ2-3, with 9 bases matching TRBD1. CDR3 size: 16 residues. Losses at the gene ends were 4 bases for V and 12 bases for J; bases not matched to a gene: 18. CDR1 is SGDLS and CDR2 is YYNGEE in the germline V gene. The DNA of the CDR3 is TGTGCCAGCAGCCCCAAGGCCGGGACAGGGCCTTCCCAACAGTATTTT. Residues: CASSPKAGTGPSQQYF.

V is TRBV27 and J is TRBJ2-5; D unresolved. The V and J ends lost 0 bases and 2 bases respectively, with 7 bases between them. Per the germline V gene, CDR1 is MNHEY and CDR2 is SMNVEV (reference sequence). There are 14 residues in the CDR3. The CDR3 here is CASSLSGRQETQYF. CDR3 bases: TGTGCCAGCAGTTTATCGGGCAGACAAGAGACCCAGTACTTC.